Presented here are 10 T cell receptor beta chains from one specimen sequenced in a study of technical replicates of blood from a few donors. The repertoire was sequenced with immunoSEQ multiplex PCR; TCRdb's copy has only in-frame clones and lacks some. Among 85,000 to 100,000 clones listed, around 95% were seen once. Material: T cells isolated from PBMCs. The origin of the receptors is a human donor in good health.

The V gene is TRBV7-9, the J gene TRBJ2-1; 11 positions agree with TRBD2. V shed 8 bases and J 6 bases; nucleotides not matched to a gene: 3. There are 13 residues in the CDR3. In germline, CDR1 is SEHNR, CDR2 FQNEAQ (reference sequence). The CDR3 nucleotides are TGTGCCAGCCAAGGGACTAGCGGCAATGAGCAGTTCTTC. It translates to CASQGTSGNEQFF. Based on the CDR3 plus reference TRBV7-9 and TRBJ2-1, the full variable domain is DTGVSQNPRHKITKRGQNVTFRCDPISEHNRLYWYRQTLGQGPEFLTYFQNEAQLEKSRLLSDRFSAERPKGSFSTLEIQRTEQGDSAMYLCASQGTSGNEQFFGPGTRLTVL.

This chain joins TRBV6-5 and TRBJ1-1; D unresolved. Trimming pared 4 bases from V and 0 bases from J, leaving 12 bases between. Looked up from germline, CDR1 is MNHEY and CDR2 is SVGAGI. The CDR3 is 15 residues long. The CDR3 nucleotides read TGTGCCAGCAGTTCCGCGTTTGAAATGAACACTGAAGCTTTCTTT. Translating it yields CASSSAFEMNTEAFF.

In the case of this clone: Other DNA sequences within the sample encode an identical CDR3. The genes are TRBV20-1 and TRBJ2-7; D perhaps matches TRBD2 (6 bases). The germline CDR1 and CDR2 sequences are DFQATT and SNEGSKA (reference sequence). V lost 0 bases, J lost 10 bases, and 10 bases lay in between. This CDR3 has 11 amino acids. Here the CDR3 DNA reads TGCAGTGCTAGAGATGGGCGGGGCCAGTACTTC. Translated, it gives CSARDGRGQYF.

The CDR3 loop reads CASSLDRATEAFF. DNA for the CDR3: TGTGCCAGCAGTCTAGACAGGGCCACTGAAGCTTTCTTT. The J gene is TRBJ1-1, the V gene TRBV6-5, with 7 bases fitting TRBD1. Germline values: CDR1 MNHEY, CDR2 SVGAGI. The trim removed 5 bases at V and 4 bases at J, leaving 4 bases unmatched. The CDR3 spans 13 residues.

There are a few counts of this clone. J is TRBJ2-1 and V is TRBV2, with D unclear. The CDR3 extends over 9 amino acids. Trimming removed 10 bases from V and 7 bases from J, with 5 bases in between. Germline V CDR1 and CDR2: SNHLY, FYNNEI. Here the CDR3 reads CATGNEQFF. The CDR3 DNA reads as TGTGCCACCGGGAATGAGCAGTTCTTC.

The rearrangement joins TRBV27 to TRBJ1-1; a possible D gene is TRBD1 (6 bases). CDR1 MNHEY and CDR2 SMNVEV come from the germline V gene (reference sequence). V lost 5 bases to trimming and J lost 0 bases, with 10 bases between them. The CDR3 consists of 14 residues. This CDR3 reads CASSIGGLNTEAFF. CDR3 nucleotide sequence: TGTGCCAGCAGTATAGGGGGTCTGAACACTGAAGCTTTCTTT.

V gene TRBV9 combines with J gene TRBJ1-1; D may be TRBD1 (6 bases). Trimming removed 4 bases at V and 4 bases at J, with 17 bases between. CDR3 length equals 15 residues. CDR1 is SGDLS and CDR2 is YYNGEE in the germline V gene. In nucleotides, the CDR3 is TGTGCCAGCAGCCCCAGAGGGGGAAGAGGCACTGAAGCTTTCTTT. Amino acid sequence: CASSPRGGRGTEAFF.

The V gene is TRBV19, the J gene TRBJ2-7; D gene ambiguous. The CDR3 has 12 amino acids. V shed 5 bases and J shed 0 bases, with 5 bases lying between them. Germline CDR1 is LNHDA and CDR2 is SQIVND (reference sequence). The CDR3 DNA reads TGTGCCAGTAGTCTCGGCTCCTACGAGCAGTACTTC. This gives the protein CASSLGSYEQYF.

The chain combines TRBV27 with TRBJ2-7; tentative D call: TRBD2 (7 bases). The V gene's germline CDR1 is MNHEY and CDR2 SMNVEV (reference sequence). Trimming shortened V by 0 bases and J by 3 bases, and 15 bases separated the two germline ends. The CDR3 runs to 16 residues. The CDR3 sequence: CASSLSGGLKSYEQYF. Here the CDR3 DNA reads TGTGCCAGCAGTTTATCCGGGGGGCTAAAGAGCTACGAGCAGTACTTC.

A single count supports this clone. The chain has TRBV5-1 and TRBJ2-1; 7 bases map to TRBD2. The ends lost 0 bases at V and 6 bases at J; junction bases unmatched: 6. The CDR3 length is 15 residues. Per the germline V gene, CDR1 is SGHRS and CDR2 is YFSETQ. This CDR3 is CASSLASGLLNEQFF. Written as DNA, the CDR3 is TGCGCCAGCAGCTTGGCTAGCGGCCTTCTCAATGAGCAGTTCTTC. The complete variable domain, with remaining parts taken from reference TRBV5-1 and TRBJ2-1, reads KAGVTQTPRYLIKTRGQQVTLSCSPISGHRSVSWYQQTPGQGLQFLFEYFSETQRNKGNFPGRFSGRQFSNSRSEMNVSTLELGDSALYLCASSLASGLLNEQFFGPGTRLTVL.